These 14 T cell receptor beta chains were all obtained from the same sample, sequenced in a study of blood T cells in healthy people across ages. The use of a sample-barcoded 5' primer and a J-beta primer mix characterized a second PCR of roughly 6 to 11 cycles. TCRdb reanalysed the 5' RACE reads using MiXCR and keeps one entry per CDR3 protein. The repertoire includes 800,000 or so distinct CDR3 sequences, about 25% of them detected once, and roughly 3.8% sits in the top ten. This sample also belongs to another study, concerning T cells of mothers and their children.

The source material was blood. The receptors come from a boy between 10 and 17 years old in good health.

This clonotype came up a few times. The chain employs TRBV24-1 and TRBJ2-1; a possible D gene is TRBD2 (6 bases). Germline lookup yields CDR1 KGHDR and CDR2 SFDVKD. V lost 0 bases and J lost 0, with 17 bases in between. The CDR3 has 19 residues. CDR3 DNA: TGTGCCACCAGTGATTTGGGGGGTATCGGGGGTCCCTCCTACAATGAGCAGTTCTTC. It specifies CATSDLGGIGGPSYNEQFF.

The chain couples TRBV28 to TRBJ1-1; 7 bases agree with TRBD1. Germline CDR1 is MDHEN and CDR2 is SYDVKM. With 5 bases clipped from V and 3 bases from J, the junction kept 3 bases outside the gene matches. CDR3 length: 13 amino acids. DNA of the CDR3: TGTGCCAGCAGTCAGGGGGGGGACACTGAAGCTTTCTTT. It codes for CASSQGGDTEAFF.

The gene calls are TRBV2 and TRBJ2-1, with a weak D call TRBD1 (7 bases). The CDR3 runs 15 residues. Germline V gene lookup returns CDR1 SNHLY and CDR2 FYNNEI. V lost 6 bases, J lost 6 bases, and 18 bases lay in between. CDR3 loop: CASSSGGLKSNEQFF. The CDR3 DNA sequence: TGTGCCAGCAGCTCAGGGGGACTGAAAAGCAATGAGCAGTTCTTC.

The V and J genes are TRBV19 and TRBJ2-6; the D gene could be TRBD1 or TRBD2 (5 bases each). Germline-derived CDR1 and CDR2 are LNHDA and SQIVND (reference sequence). The CDR3 loop spans 16 amino acids. Trimming cost V 7 bases and J 0 bases, with 13 bases left between them. The DNA of the CDR3 is TGTGCCAGTACCCCGAGGGGCCCCTCTGGGGCCAACGTCCTGACTTTC. This encodes CASTPRGPSGANVLTF.

This clonotype was detected only a few times. V usage is TRBV4-3 and J usage is TRBJ2-7; D perhaps matches TRBD1 (5 bases). This CDR3 is 17 amino acids long. Germline-derived CDR1 and CDR2 are LGHNA and YSLEER. Trimming cost V 3 bases and J 8 bases, with 26 bases left between them. The CDR3 sequence: CASSQDSAGQGFLQQYF. CDR3 DNA: TGCGCCAGCAGCCAGGATAGTGCAGGGCAGGGATTCCTACAGCAGTACTTC.

The chain links TRBV6-1 to TRBJ1-3, with 7 bases that match TRBD1. The CDR3 spans 16 residues. V gave up 2 bases and J gave up 5 bases; unmatched junction bases: 9. The germline V gene encodes CDR1 MNHNS and CDR2 SASEGT. Here the CDR3 DNA reads TGTGCCAGCAGTGAATACGCGGGACAGAGACGAAACACCATATATTTT. It specifies CASSEYAGQRRNTIYF.

This clonotype was detected only once. V gene TRBV7-2 combines with J gene TRBJ2-1; no reliable D call. This CDR3 comprises 14 residues. Looked up from germline, CDR1 is SGHTA and CDR2 is FQGNSA. With 1 base removed from V and 6 bases from J, the gap between germline ends came to 10 bases. The CDR3 coding sequence is TGTGCCAGCAGCTTAGTGGGCCTCCCCAATGAGCAGTTCTTC. Amino acids: CASSLVGLPNEQFF.

The J gene is TRBJ2-1, the V gene TRBV4-3, with D possibly matching TRBD2 (7 bases). The J call is uncertain, as TRBJ2-7 better fits the DNA end. The germline gives CDR1 LGHNA, CDR2 YSLEER. The CDR3 has 14 residues. DNA for the CDR3: TGCGCCAGCAGCCAAGATAGGGGGGGCCTCGAGCAGTACTTC. Translating it yields CASSQDRGGLEQYF.

The V gene is TRBV5-1, the J gene TRBJ1-4; the D is unclear. The CDR3 length is 14 residues. The germline V and J ends were trimmed by 0 bases and 5 bases, with 8 bases remaining between them. The V gene's germline CDR1 is SGHRS and CDR2 YFSETQ. The CDR3 spells CASSLGAPNEKLFF. CDR3 coding DNA: TGCGCCAGCAGCTTGGGGGCGCCGAATGAAAAACTGTTTTTT.

This clonotype was seen more than once but under ten times. The rearrangement links TRBV20-1 to TRBJ2-7, with a tentative D call TRBD1 (5 bases). With 3 bases removed from V and 2 bases from J, the gap between germline ends came to 14 bases. The CDR3 totals 14 residues. Germline CDR1 is DFQATT and CDR2 is SNEGSKA (reference sequence). The CDR3: CSASGYRRTYEQYF. CDR3 in DNA: TGCAGTGCTAGTGGCTACAGGAGAACCTACGAGCAGTACTTC.

This clonotype has just a few counts. The CDR3 region has the DNA TGTGCCACCAGTGATCCCGGACAGGGAGCCACAGATACGCAGTATTTT. It codes for CATSDPGQGATDTQYF. The genes are TRBV24-1 and TRBJ2-3, with TRBD1 matching 8 bases. Trimming cost V 3 bases and J 2 bases; bases outside gene matches: 6. Germline CDR1 and CDR2: KGHDR and SFDVKD. This CDR3 spans 16 amino acids.

The chain combines TRBV28 with TRBJ2-7; perhaps D is TRBD1 or TRBD2 (6 bases each). CDR3 length: 13 residues. Trimming removed 4 bases from V and 5 bases from J, with 12 bases in between. The V gene's germline CDR1 is MDHEN and CDR2 SYDVKM. This CDR3 reads CASSWGALNEQYF. DNA of the CDR3: TGTGCCAGCAGTTGGGGGGCGCTGAACGAGCAGTACTTC. Full variable domain (missing parts from reference TRBV28 and TRBJ2-7): DVKVTQSSRYLVKRTGEKVFLECVQDMDHENMFWYRQDPGLGLRLIYFSYDVKMKEKGDIPEGYSVSREKKERFSLILESASTNQTSMYLCASSWGALNEQYFGPGTRLTVT.

V and J are TRBV15 and TRBJ2-3; tentative D call: TRBD1 (5 bases). Trimming cost V 4 bases and J 4 bases, with 18 bases left between them. The length of the CDR3 is 16 residues. CDR1 is LNHNV and CDR2 is YYDKDF in the germline V gene (reference sequence). The chain's CDR3 is CATSTQGRPAADTQYF. In DNA, the CDR3 is TGTGCCACCAGCACCCAGGGCCGGCCGGCGGCAGATACGCAGTATTTT.

V is TRBV9 and J is TRBJ1-4, with 11 bases identical to TRBD1. Germline CDR1 SGDLS, CDR2 YYNGEE. Trimming took 3 bases from V and 8 from J; bases not matched to a gene: 6. The CDR3 runs 15 residues. CDR3 in amino acids: CASSGTGGFGEKLFF. CDR3 DNA: TGTGCCAGCAGCGGGACAGGGGGCTTTGGGGAAAAACTGTTTTTT.